What follows are 18 T cell receptor beta chains derived from one specimen sequenced in a study of blood T cell repertoires in COVID-19. Only in-frame clones appear in the TCRdb table, and some are missing; sequencing was by immunoSEQ multiplex PCR. The sample lists 150,000 to 200,000 clones, roughly 90% occurring once. The specimen was peripheral blood. These receptors came from a man in his sixties with acute or convalescent COVID-19.

The CDR3, as DNA: TGCAGCGTTCGGGACAGACTAGTACAAGAGACCCAGTACTTC. It codes for CSVRDRLVQETQYF. This chain links TRBV29-1 with TRBJ2-5; D possibly corresponds to TRBD1 (7 bases). Germline CDR1 reads SQVTM; CDR2 reads ANQGSEA. The CDR3 runs 14 residues. The V and J ends lost 5 bases and 2 bases respectively, with 15 bases between them.

V is TRBV24-1 and J is TRBJ1-5; tentatively, D is TRBD1 (6 bases). The germline gives CDR1 KGHDR, CDR2 SFDVKD. Trimming left V 4 bases short and J 7 bases short, with 16 bases between. CDR3 size: 15 residues. CDR3 coding DNA: TGTGCCACCAGTGACCTGGGAGAAACAGGGCAGCCCCAGCATTTT. The encoded protein is CATSDLGETGQPQHF.

In its sample, this clone was seen once. The chain has TRBV27 and TRBJ1-3, with D possibly TRBD1 on 6 matching bases. The germline V gene encodes CDR1 MNHEY and CDR2 SMNVEV (reference sequence). Trimming pared 5 bases from V and 0 bases from J, leaving 11 bases between. This CDR3 region has 15 residues. The DNA of the CDR3 is TGTGCCAGCAGTATACAGGGCAGCTCTGGAAACACCATATATTTT. Its translation is CASSIQGSSGNTIYF.

The rearrangement uses TRBV5-4 and TRBJ2-7; 8 positions match TRBD1. V shed 4 bases and J 2 bases; nucleotides not matched to a gene: 5. The germline V gene has CDR1 SGHNT and CDR2 YYREEE (reference sequence). The CDR3 runs to 14 residues. CDR3 sequence (DNA): TGTGCCAGCAGCCCCTGGGACAGGCCCTACGAGCAGTACTTC. This translates into CASSPWDRPYEQYF.

The genes are TRBV4-1 and TRBJ2-1; 9 bases match TRBD2. With V trimmed by 2 bases and J by 2 bases, 4 bases remained unmatched. Per the germline V gene, CDR1 is MGHRA and CDR2 is YSYEKL. This CDR3 comprises 16 residues. This chain's CDR3 is CASSQSPSGAYNEQFF. The CDR3 DNA is TGCGCCAGCAGCCAAAGTCCTAGCGGGGCCTACAATGAGCAGTTCTTC.

The genes are TRBV5-1 and TRBJ1-2, with 8 bases fitting TRBD1. Per germline, CDR1 SGHRS and CDR2 YFSETQ. The CDR3 totals 15 residues. J was trimmed by 2 bases and V by 4 bases; bases with no gene match: 7. The CDR3 region is CASSPDRGGNYGYTF. The CDR3 DNA follows: TGCGCCAGCAGCCCAGACAGGGGAGGGAACTATGGCTACACCTTC. Together with reference TRBV5-1 and TRBJ1-2, the CDR3 gives the full variable domain: KAGVTQTPRYLIKTRGQQVTLSCSPISGHRSVSWYQQTPGQGLQFLFEYFSETQRNKGNFPGRFSGRQFSNSRSEMNVSTLELGDSALYLCASSPDRGGNYGYTFGSGTRLTVV.

The chain couples TRBV6-5 to TRBJ2-4; TRBD1 agrees at 12 bases. Germline V gives CDR1 MNHEY, CDR2 SVGAGI. V was clipped by 5 bases and J by 6 bases; unmatched bases: 5. The CDR3 runs 15 residues. The CDR3 reads CASSPGTGGLNIQYF. The CDR3 DNA is TGTGCCAGCAGTCCGGGGACAGGGGGCTTAAACATTCAGTACTTC.

This clone was observed a few times. V gene TRBV19 combines with J gene TRBJ1-2; D is ambiguous. CDR1 and CDR2 from the germline V gene are LNHDA and SQIVND (reference sequence). The CDR3 covers 20 residues. CDR3 sequence (DNA): TGTGCTTTGTCGGCCAGTAGTATAAGGCCAAGGAGGAGGCTCGACTATGGCTACACCTTC. This translates into CALSASSIRPRRRLDYGYTF. The full variable domain, with the rest looked up from reference TRBV19 and TRBJ1-2, is DGGITQSPKYLFRKEGQNVTLSCEQNLNHDAMYWYRQDPGQGLRLIYYSQIVNDFQKGDIAEGYSVSREKKESFPLTVTSAQKNPTAFYLCALSASSIRPRRRLDYGYTFGSGTRLTVV.

The gene calls are TRBV6-2 or TRBV6-3 and TRBJ2-5; 7 bases fit TRBD2. This CDR3 has 14 residues. From germline, CDR1 is MNHEY and CDR2 SVGEGT. V shed 6 bases, J shed 0 bases, and the junction held 4 bases outside the gene matches. As DNA, the CDR3 is TGTGCCAGCAGCCTCGGGGGGAACCAAGAGACCCAGTACTTC. Its protein product is CASSLGGNQETQYF.

V and J are TRBV7-9 and TRBJ1-2, with a possible D match to TRBD1 (6 bases). In germline, CDR1 is SEHNR, CDR2 FQNEAQ (reference sequence). Trimming pared 8 bases from V and 2 bases from J, leaving 18 bases between. The CDR3 contains 15 residues. The CDR3 coding sequence is TGTGCCAGCGCCGGGGGGCGTCTGGGGAACTATGGCTACACCTTC. As protein: CASAGGRLGNYGYTF.

The chain employs TRBV12-5 and TRBJ1-5, with 9 bases that match TRBD1. V was pared by 1 base and J by 0 bases, with 4 bases of the junction left unmatched. CDR1 is LGHNT and CDR2 is FRNRAP in the germline V gene. The CDR3 covers 17 residues. The CDR3 reads CASGLAGTGNSNQPQHF. The CDR3 DNA is TGTGCTAGTGGTTTGGCCGGGACAGGGAATAGCAATCAGCCCCAGCATTTT.

The chain combines TRBV3-1 (or the pseudogene TRBV3-2) with TRBJ1-2, with 8 bases aligning to TRBD1. The germline V gene encodes CDR1 LGHDT and CDR2 YNNKEL (reference sequence). J lost 7 bases, V lost 4 bases, and 5 bases had no gene match. The CDR3 contains 13 residues. CDR3 sequence (DNA): TGTGCCAGCAGCCGTGGACAGGGCTCTGGCTACACCTTC. Its protein is CASSRGQGSGYTF.

This clone was counted a single time. V and J are TRBV20-1 and TRBJ2-4; 8 nucleotides match TRBD1. J gave up 1 base and V 3 bases, and 5 bases lay outside the gene matches. This CDR3 has 15 residues. The V gene's germline CDR1 is DFQATT and CDR2 SNEGSKA (reference sequence). The CDR3, as DNA: TGCAGTGCTAGTCCGCAGGGGGCGGCCAAAAACATTCAGTACTTC. Protein: CSASPQGAAKNIQYF.

The V gene is TRBV4-3, the J gene TRBJ2-7, with D maybe TRBD2 (5 bases). Trimming took off 4 bases at V and 0 bases at J, with 19 bases between the two ends. The CDR3 loop spans 17 amino acids. Germline CDR1 LGHNA, CDR2 YSLEER. The CDR3 spells CASSPPPRGPHSYEQYF. The CDR3 DNA is TGCGCCAGCAGCCCCCCCCCTCGCGGGCCGCACTCCTACGAGCAGTACTTC.

This chain links TRBV7-9 with TRBJ2-2; 9 bases are shared with TRBD1. The CDR3 totals 17 residues. V lost 3 bases, J lost 4 bases, and 9 bases stayed unmatched. CDR1 and CDR2 (germline): SEHNR, FQNEAQ (reference sequence). The CDR3 is CASSLGQGGWFTGELFF. Here the CDR3 DNA reads TGTGCCAGCAGCTTGGGACAGGGCGGTTGGTTCACCGGGGAGCTGTTTTTT.

The chain couples TRBV2 to TRBJ1-2; 10 bases fit TRBD1. The CDR3 is 15 amino acids. V dropped 0 bases and J dropped 7; count of bases not matched to a gene: 5. CDR1 and CDR2 (germline): SNHLY, FYNNEI. The CDR3 loop is CASSEARQGAFGYTF. The CDR3 DNA follows: TGTGCCAGCAGTGAAGCGAGACAGGGGGCGTTTGGCTACACCTTC.

CDR3 nucleotides: TGTGCCAGCAGCTTCGCGGCTGGGGCGGAAGAAAAACTGTTTTTT. This encodes CASSFAAGAEEKLFF. The chain combines TRBV13 with TRBJ1-4, with D tentatively TRBD1 (5 bases). The CDR3 spans 15 residues. Germline V gives CDR1 PRHDT, CDR2 FYEKMQ (reference sequence). V gave up 3 bases and J gave up 8 bases, with 16 bases separating them.

J is TRBJ1-3 and V is TRBV3-1 (or the pseudogene TRBV3-2); 9 nucleotides agree with TRBD1. Looked up from germline, CDR1 is LGHDT and CDR2 is YNNKEL (reference sequence). The trim removed 6 bases at V and 2 bases at J, leaving 8 bases unmatched. This CDR3 has 16 amino acids. The DNA for the CDR3 is TGTGCCAGCAGTCTTTCCGGGACAGGGACTGGAAACACCATATATTTT. Translation gives CASSLSGTGTGNTIYF.